Below, one TCR beta chain is given with its context. What it recognizes is unknown. Clones were sequenced by immunoSEQ multiplex PCR, and TCRdb holds only the in-frame ones, with some missing. The top ten clones hold 9.5% to 13% of a sample with about 84,000 clones, 70% to 90% of them seen once. Germline V gene sequence: CDR1 KGHDR, CDR2 SFDVKD. Trimming removed 5 bases at V and 0 bases at J, with 12 bases between. The CDR3 runs 16 residues. The data stem from a study of T cell responses to AZD1222 COVID-19 vaccine. Regarding the study as a whole: It should be noted that donors were predominantly white British and more often female, and clonal diversity was possibly underestimated. Spike-specific TCR breadth and depth grew following two AZD1222 doses.

The sequences come from peripheral blood, collected 28 days after the second AZD1222 dose. The sequence was collected from an adult who received the AZD1222 COVID-19 vaccine. The chain is built from TRBV24-1 and TRBJ2-2; a weak D match, TRBD1 (6 bases). CDR3 nucleotide sequence: TGTGCCACCAGTGTGACGGGACAAGCGAACACCGGGGAGCTGTTTTTT. Its translation: CATSVTGQANTGELFF.